Each of the 4 T cell receptor beta chains below was sequenced from the same sample in a study of blood T cells in healthy people across ages. It was with a sample-barcoded 5' primer and a J-beta primer mix that a second PCR of roughly 7 to 11 cycles was run. TCRdb called the 5' RACE reads again in MiXCR, with one record for every CDR3 protein. The table includes roughly 800,000 distinct CDR3 sequences, 58% detected once. The sequenced material came from blood. Receptors were obtained from a man aged 25 to 40 in good health.

This chain links TRBV4-3 with TRBJ2-1; no definite D call. V lost 0 bases and J 9 bases, leaving 12 bases between the germline ends. The V gene's germline CDR1 is LGHNA and CDR2 YSLEER. The CDR3 is 14 amino acids. CDR3 sequence (DNA): TGCGCCAGCAGCCAAGATCGATGGCTGGGTGAGCAGTTCTTC. It yields the protein CASSQDRWLGEQFF.

This clonotype was seen a handful of times. V is TRBV6-6 and J is TRBJ1-6, with TRBD1 identical over 7 bases. J was trimmed by 5 bases and V by 6 bases; bases with no gene match: 4. The germline V gene encodes CDR1 MNHNY and CDR2 SVGAGI (reference sequence). The CDR3 has 14 residues. The CDR3 nucleotides read TGTGCCAGCAGAGCGGGACAGAATAATTCACCCCTCCACTTT. This codes for CASRAGQNNSPLHF.

This rearrangement joins TRBV3-1 to TRBJ1-5; D gene uncertain. Germline CDR1 reads LGHDT; CDR2 reads YNNKEL (reference sequence). The CDR3 loop spans 16 amino acids. Trimming took off 4 bases at V and 7 bases at J, with 20 bases between the two ends. For the CDR3, the DNA is TGTGCCAGCAGCCGAGACCTGGGAGGAGGAGGCCAGCCCCAGCATTTT. Its translation is CASSRDLGGGGQPQHF. The entire variable domain, with the rest obtained from reference TRBV3-1 and TRBJ1-5, is as follows: DTAVSQTPKYLVTQMGNDKSIKCEQNLGHDTMYWYKQDSKKFLKIMFSYNNKELIINETVPNRFSPKSPDKAHLNLHINSLELGDSAVYFCASSRDLGGGGQPQHFGDGTRLSIL.

CDR3 bases: TGTGCCAGCAGCCACGGGACAGGGCAGGATGGCTACACCTTC. Protein sequence: CASSHGTGQDGYTF. The chain has TRBV3-1 and TRBJ1-2, with 9 bases lining up with TRBD1. The CDR3 sequence is 14 residues long. The V and J ends lost 3 bases and 6 bases, in that order; junction bases with no gene match: 5. Germline V gene data show CDR1 as LGHDT and CDR2 as YNNKEL (reference sequence).